This T cell receptor beta chain comes out of a study of CD8 T cells in Susac syndrome. This clonotype has just one count. V was trimmed by 3 bases and J by 4 bases, leaving 9 bases between them. The CDR3 length is 13 residues. Reverse transcription of roughly 0.5 to 1 ug RNA used random hexamers. In TCRdb, the immunoSEQ multiplex PCR reads were re-called with MiXCR into one record per CDR3 protein. The sample has about 130,000 distinct CDR3 sequences; 65% to 90% are singletons. The genes are TRBV12-3 or TRBV12-4 and TRBJ1-2, with D unclear. The sample was CD8+ T cells from PBMCs. This TCR derives from a human donor with multiple sclerosis. CDR3 bases: TGTGCCAGCAGTTTGTGGAACCTCTATGGCTACACCTTC. This translates into CASSLWNLYGYTF.